The 5 T cell receptor beta chains below all came from one sample that was sequenced in a study of blood T cell repertoires in COVID-19 (dated by TCRdb to about 2020). Libraries were prepared through the immunoSEQ multiplex PCR assay. The immuneACCESS repertoire file appears here via TCRdb, limited to in-frame rearrangements. These files lack a portion of the clones; in checked studies, under half of the deficit traces to unresolved V genes, and the cause of the others is not known. Recorded for this sample are 140,000 or so clones; about 87% of them occurred a single time. The ten largest make up roughly 2.5% of the sample. The specimen sequenced was peripheral blood. These receptors came from a human donor with COVID-19, enrolled during active disease. The donor label of this sample is uncertain.

The chain employs TRBV18 and TRBJ2-1; 8 nucleotides align to TRBD2. The germline V gene encodes CDR1 KGHSH and CDR2 LQKENI. This CDR3 region has 14 residues. V was pared by 3 bases and J by 8 bases, with 6 bases of the junction left unmatched. The CDR3 is CASSPREERDEQFF. The DNA of the CDR3 is TGTGCCAGCTCACCGCGGGAGGAGCGTGATGAGCAGTTCTTC.

The chain couples TRBV11-2 to TRBJ1-1, with 8 bases fitting TRBD1. The J segment lost 3 bases and the V segment lost 7 bases, leaving 7 bases of the junction unmatched. This CDR3 region has 14 residues. From germline, CDR1 is SGHAT and CDR2 FQNNGV. CDR3 amino acids: CASNRGDRDTEAFF. The CDR3 DNA reads as TGTGCCAGCAACAGGGGGGATCGCGACACTGAAGCTTTCTTT.

The V and J genes are TRBV10-3 and TRBJ2-7; TRBD1 aligns across 7 bases. This CDR3 contains 14 residues. With 5 bases clipped from V and 3 bases from J, the junction kept 7 bases outside the gene matches. Looked up from germline, CDR1 is ENHRY and CDR2 is SYGVKD. CDR3 sequence reads: CAISHGTDNYEQYF. Here the CDR3 DNA reads TGTGCCATCAGTCACGGGACAGACAACTACGAGCAGTACTTC.

The chain links TRBV12-3 or TRBV12-4 to TRBJ2-3; tentatively, D is TRBD1 (5 bases). The length of the CDR3 is 12 residues. V was pared by 5 bases and J by 11 bases, with 14 bases between. This CDR3 reads CASSLDTQGQYF. Written as DNA, the CDR3 is TGTGCCAGCAGTCTGGACACCCAAGGGCAGTATTTT.

This chain uses TRBV5-5 with TRBJ1-2; TRBD1 might be the D (5 bases). The V gene lost 0 bases and the J gene lost 8 bases, with 14 bases spanning the gap. There are 14 residues in the CDR3. Germline V gene data show CDR1 as SGHKS and CDR2 as YYEKEE (reference sequence). CDR3 amino acids: CASSLEAGQMGYTF. The DNA for the CDR3 is TGTGCCAGCAGCTTGGAGGCAGGGCAAATGGGCTACACCTTC.